This is a list of T cell receptor beta chains from one sample in a study of PD-1 blockade in classical Hodgkin lymphoma. TCRdb keeps only in-frame clones here, not all; method: immunoSEQ multiplex PCR. The sample comprises about 20,000 clones, 84% of which are singletons, and 7.3% rests with the top ten. The sequencing used CD8+ T cells from blood, collected before the fourth cycle of nivolumab. These receptors were obtained from a human donor with classical Hodgkin lymphoma. The CDR3 runs from the conserved cysteine through the conserved F or W. D genes are given only for firm matches. Where a row states a size, it is once, few, many or the class of an expanded clone; other rows omit it.

TRBV7-8	TRBJ2-7	TRBD1	-	TGTGCCAGCAGCGCGGACAGGTTCGCGCCAGACGAGCAGTACTTC	CASSADRFAPDEQYF
TRBV5-5	TRBJ2-7	-	-	TGTGCCAGCAGCTTGGGGCACTACGAGCAGTACTTC	CASSLGHYEQYF
TRBV6-5	TRBJ1-1	-	-	TGTGCCAGCAGTTACGGGGGCGGGACCACTGAAGCTTTCTTT	CASSYGGGTTEAFF
TRBV10-1	TRBJ2-7	TRBD2	once	TGCGCCAGCAGTGAGAGGGCGGGGGGGTCGCACGAGCAGTACTTC	CASSERAGGSHEQYF
TRBV10-1	TRBJ2-3	TRBD1	-	TGCGCCAGCAGACCTGACCGGGACAGGAGCACAGATACGCAGTATTTT	CASRPDRDRSTDTQYF
TRBV7-8	TRBJ1-1	-	-	TGTGCCAGCAGCTACGGGCTGGGCACTGAAGCTTTCTTT	CASSYGLGTEAFF
TRBV18	TRBJ1-1	-	-	TGTGCCAGCTCACCAATAGGACAGCTGAACACTGAAGCTTTCTTT	CASSPIGQLNTEAFF
TRBV6-5	TRBJ1-1	-	-	TGTGCCAGCAGTCAGAACGACAGGACCGAAGCTTTCTTT	CASSQNDRTEAFF
TRBV11-2	TRBJ2-7	TRBD2	-	TGTGCCAGCAGCTTAACTAGCGCGTACGAGCAGTACTTC	CASSLTSAYEQYF
TRBV2	TRBJ1-2	TRBD1	-	TGTGCCCGACCCCAACTCGCCGGACAGGGCGGCTATGGCTACACCTTC	CARPQLAGQGGYGYTF
TRBV19	TRBJ1-1	-	-	TGTGCCAGTAGTATGTTGCTCGGAAAAACGAACACTGAAGCTTTCTTT	CASSMLLGKTNTEAFF
TRBV9	TRBJ2-3	-	-	TGTGCCAGCAGCGTAGTGGTGGGGGCGGGGATAGATACGCAGTATTTT	CASSVVVGAGIDTQYF
TRBV29-1	TRBJ1-1	-	-	TGCAGCGTTGATAATGGGGGCCGGGACACTGAAGCTTTCTTT	CSVDNGGRDTEAFF
TRBV6-5	TRBJ1-2	-	few	TGTGCCAGCAGTTCACCAAGTTCTAACTATGGCTACACCTTC	CASSSPSSNYGYTF
TRBV6-1	TRBJ2-3	TRBD2	-	TGTGCCAGCAGTGAAACCCGGGACTATGGGGATACGCAGTATTTT	CASSETRDYGDTQYF
TRBV13	TRBJ1-1	TRBD1	-	TGTGCCAGCAGCCTAGGACAGGGTCTGGTAGCTTTCTTT	CASSLGQGLVAFF
TRBV11-2	TRBJ2-2	-	-	TGTGCCAGCAGCTTAGTCAGTGGCACCGGGGAGCTGTTTTTT	CASSLVSGTGELFF
TRBV2	TRBJ2-6	-	once	TGTGCCTACGAGGTGGGTAGGGTGGGCTTCGGGGCCAACGTCCTGACTTTC	CAYEVGRVGFGANVLTF
TRBV14	TRBJ2-2	-	-	TGTGCCAGCAGCCAAGGAAGGACCGGGGAGCTGTTTTTT	CASSQGRTGELFF
TRBV4-2	TRBJ1-2	TRBD1	-	TGTGCCAGCAGCCAAGACGGACAGGGAGGCTACACCTTC	CASSQDGQGGYTF
TRBV27	TRBJ1-1	-	-	TGTGCCAGCAGTTTCGGGCTATTCACTGAAGCTTTCTTT	CASSFGLFTEAFF
TRBV2	TRBJ2-1	TRBD2	-	TGTGCCAGCAGGACTAGCGGGGGGGGCAATGAGCAGTTCTTC	CASRTSGGGNEQFF
TRBV30	TRBJ1-4	-	-	TGTGCCTGGAGTGTAGGGGGGGGAAAACTGTTTTTT	CAWSVGGGKLFF
TRBV7-6	TRBJ1-6	TRBD1	-	TGTGCCAGCAGCTTGACAGGGGGACCTTCCCTCCACTTT	CASSLTGGPSLHF
TRBV28	TRBJ1-6	-	-	TGTGCCAGCAGGGGTTGGTCACCCCTCCACTTT	CASRGWSPLHF
TRBV12-2	TRBJ1-1	-	-	TGTGCAAGTCGTCCGATGGGGGGGGATTCCACTGAAGCTTTCTTT	CASRPMGGDSTEAFF
TRBV28	TRBJ1-1	-	-	TGTGCCAGCGTTCCGGGCGGTGGGGCCACTGAAGCTTTCTTT	CASVPGGGATEAFF
TRBV6-4	TRBJ2-1	-	-	TGTGCCAGCAGTGTTATACTAGGCGGTGAGCAGTTCTTC	CASSVILGGEQFF